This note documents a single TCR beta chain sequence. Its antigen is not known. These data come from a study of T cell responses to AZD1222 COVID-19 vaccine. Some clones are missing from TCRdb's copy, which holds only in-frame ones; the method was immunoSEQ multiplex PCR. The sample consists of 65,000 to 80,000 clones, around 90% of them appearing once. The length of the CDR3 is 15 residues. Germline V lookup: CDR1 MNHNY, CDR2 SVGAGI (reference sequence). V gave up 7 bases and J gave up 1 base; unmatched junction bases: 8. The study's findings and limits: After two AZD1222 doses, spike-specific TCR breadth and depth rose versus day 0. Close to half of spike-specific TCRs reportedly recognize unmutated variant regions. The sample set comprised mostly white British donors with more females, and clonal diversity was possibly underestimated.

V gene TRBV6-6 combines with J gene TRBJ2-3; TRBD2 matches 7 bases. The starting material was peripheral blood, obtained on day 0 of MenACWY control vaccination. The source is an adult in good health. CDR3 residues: CASNTPTSGTDTQYF. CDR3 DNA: TGTGCCAGCAACACTCCCACTAGCGGCACAGATACGCAGTATTTT.